This T cell receptor (beta chain) emerged from a study of T cell changes during pregnancy in multiple sclerosis. Repertoires were generated with immunoSEQ multiplex PCR, while TCRdb's copy carries only in-frame clones and drops some. Of 55,000 to 85,000 clones in the sample, about nine tenths were seen once. The sequence came from a female donor with multiple sclerosis, enrolled in a pregnancy study. The sequencing here drew on peripheral blood, taken in the third trimester of pregnancy.

CDR3 amino acids: CASSFHATGVDGDTQYF. As DNA, the CDR3 is TGTGCCAGCAGCTTCCATGCGACAGGGGTAGATGGAGATACGCAGTATTTT. The V call is TRBV9, the J call TRBJ2-3, with 8 bases lining up with TRBD1. The CDR3 extends over 17 amino acids. Germline CDR1 is SGDLS and CDR2 is YYNGEE. V shed 4 bases and J 5 bases; nucleotides not matched to a gene: 15.